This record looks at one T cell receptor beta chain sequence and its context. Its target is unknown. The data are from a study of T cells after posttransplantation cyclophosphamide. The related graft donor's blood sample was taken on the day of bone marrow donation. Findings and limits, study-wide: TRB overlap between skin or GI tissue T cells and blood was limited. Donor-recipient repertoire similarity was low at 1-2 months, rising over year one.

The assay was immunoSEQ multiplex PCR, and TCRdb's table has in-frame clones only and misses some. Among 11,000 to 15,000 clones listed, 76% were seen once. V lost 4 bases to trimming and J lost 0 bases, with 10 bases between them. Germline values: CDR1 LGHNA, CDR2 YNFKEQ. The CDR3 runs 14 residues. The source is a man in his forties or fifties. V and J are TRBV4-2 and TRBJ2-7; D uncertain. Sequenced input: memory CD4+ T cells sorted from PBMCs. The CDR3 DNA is TGTGCCAGCAGCCCAAGACTGGACTCCTACGAGCAGTACTTC. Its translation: CASSPRLDSYEQYF.